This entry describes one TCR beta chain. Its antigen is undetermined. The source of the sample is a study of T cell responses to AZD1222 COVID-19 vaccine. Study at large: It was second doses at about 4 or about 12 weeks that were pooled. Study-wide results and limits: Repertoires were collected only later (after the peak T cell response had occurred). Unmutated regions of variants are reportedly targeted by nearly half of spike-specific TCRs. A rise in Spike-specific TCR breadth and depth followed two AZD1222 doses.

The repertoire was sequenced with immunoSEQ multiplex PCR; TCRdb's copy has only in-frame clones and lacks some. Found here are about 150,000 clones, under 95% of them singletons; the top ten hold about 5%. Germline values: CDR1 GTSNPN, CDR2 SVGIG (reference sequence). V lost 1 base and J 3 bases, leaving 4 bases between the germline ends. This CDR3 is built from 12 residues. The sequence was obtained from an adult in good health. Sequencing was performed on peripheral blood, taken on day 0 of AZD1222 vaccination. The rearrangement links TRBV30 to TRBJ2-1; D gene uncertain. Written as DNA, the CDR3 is TGTGCCTGGAGTGCTAACTACAATGAGCAGTTCTTC. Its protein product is CAWSANYNEQFF.